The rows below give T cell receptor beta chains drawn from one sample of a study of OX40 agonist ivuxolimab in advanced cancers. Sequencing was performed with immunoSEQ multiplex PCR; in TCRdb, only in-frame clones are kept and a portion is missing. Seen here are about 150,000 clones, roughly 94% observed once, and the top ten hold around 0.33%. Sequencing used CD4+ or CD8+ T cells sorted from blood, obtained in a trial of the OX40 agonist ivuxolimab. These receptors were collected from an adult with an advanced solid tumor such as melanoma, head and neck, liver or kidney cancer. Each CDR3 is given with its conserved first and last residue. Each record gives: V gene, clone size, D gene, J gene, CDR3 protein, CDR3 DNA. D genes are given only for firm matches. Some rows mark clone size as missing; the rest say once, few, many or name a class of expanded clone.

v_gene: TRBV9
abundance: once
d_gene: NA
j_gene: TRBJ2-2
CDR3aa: CASSVAGGGGELFF
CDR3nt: TGTGCCAGCAGCGTAGCCGGGGGAGGCGGGGAGCTGTTTTTT

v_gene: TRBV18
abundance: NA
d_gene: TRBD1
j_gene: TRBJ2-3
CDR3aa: CASSPPGQGAADTQYF
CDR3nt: TGTGCCAGCTCACCACCGGGACAGGGGGCCGCAGATACGCAGTATTTT

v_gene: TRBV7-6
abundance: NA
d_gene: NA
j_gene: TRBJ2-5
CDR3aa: CASSLVRGSETQYF
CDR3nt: TGTGCCAGCAGCTTAGTTCGGGGCTCAGAGACCCAGTACTTC

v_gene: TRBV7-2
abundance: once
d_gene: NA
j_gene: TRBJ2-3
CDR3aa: CASSLAPGRTDTQYF
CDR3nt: TGTGCCAGCAGCCTTGCTCCTGGCCGCACAGATACGCAGTATTTT

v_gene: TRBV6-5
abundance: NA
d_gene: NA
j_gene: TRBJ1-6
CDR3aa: CASSLDRSGSPLHF
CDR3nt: TGTGCCAGCAGTCTCGACAGGAGCGGGTCACCCCTCCACTTT

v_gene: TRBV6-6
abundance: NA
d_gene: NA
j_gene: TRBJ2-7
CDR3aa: CASSYSKAGPYEQYF
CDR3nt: TGTGCCAGCAGTTACTCGAAGGCAGGGCCCTACGAGCAGTACTTC

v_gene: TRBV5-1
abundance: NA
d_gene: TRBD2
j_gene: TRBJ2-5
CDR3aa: CASSSRTSAQETQYF
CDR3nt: TGCGCCAGCAGCTCCAGGACTAGCGCCCAAGAGACCCAGTACTTC

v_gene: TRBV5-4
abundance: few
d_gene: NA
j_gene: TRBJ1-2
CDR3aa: CASSFPANYGYTF
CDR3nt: TGTGCCAGCAGCTTCCCGGCCAACTATGGCTACACCTTC

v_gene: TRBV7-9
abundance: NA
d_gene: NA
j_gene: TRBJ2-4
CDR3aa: CASSLGGAKNIQYF
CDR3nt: TGTGCCAGCAGCTTAGGCGGGGCCAAAAACATTCAGTACTTC

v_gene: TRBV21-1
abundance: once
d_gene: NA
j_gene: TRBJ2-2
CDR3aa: CASSTPTSGTAVNTGELFF
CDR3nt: TGTGCCAGCAGCACTCCAACCTCCGGGACCGCCGTTAACACCGGGGAGCTGTTTTTT

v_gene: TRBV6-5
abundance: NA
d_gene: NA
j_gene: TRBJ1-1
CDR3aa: CASSYDRRGTEAFF
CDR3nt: TGTGCCAGCAGTTACGATCGGAGGGGGACTGAAGCTTTCTTT

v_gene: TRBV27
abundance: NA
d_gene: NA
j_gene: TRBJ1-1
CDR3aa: CASSWGDRLNTEAFF
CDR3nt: TGTGCCAGCAGTTGGGGCGATAGGCTAAACACTGAAGCTTTCTTT

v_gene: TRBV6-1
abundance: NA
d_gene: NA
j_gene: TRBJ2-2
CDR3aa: CASSVGHQINTGELFF
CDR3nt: TGTGCCAGCAGTGTCGGACATCAAATCAACACCGGGGAGCTGTTTTTT

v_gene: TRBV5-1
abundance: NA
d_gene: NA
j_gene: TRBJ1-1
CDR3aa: CASSLGWPESTEAFF
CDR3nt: TGCGCCAGCAGCTTAGGGTGGCCGGAGTCCACTGAAGCTTTCTTT

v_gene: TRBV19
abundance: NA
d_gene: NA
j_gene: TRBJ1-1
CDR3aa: CASSFSSTEAFF
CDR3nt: TGTGCCAGTAGTTTTAGTAGCACTGAAGCTTTCTTT

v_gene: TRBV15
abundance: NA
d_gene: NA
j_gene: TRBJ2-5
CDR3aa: CATSRDPGRETQYF
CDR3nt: TGTGCCACCAGCAGAGATCCAGGGCGAGAGACCCAGTACTTC

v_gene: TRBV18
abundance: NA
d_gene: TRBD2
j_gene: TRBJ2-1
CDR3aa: CASSPVPGLAEKLHSYNEQFF
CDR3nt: TGTGCCAGCTCACCGGTACCGGGACTAGCGGAGAAATTACACTCCTACAATGAGCAGTTCTTC

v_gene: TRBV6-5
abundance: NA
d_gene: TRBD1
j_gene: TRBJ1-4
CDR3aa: CASSYEGAGEKLFF
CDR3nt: TGTGCCAGCAGTTACGAGGGGGCAGGGGAAAAACTGTTTTTT

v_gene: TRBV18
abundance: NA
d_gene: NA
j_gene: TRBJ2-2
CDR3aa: CASSRGEDTGELFF
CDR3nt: TGTGCCAGCTCAAGGGGGGAAGACACCGGGGAGCTGTTTTTT

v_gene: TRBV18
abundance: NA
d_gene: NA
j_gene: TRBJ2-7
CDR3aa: CASSRGGGPSYEQYF
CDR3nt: TGTGCCAGCTCACGGGGTGGGGGCCCAAGCTACGAGCAGTACTTC

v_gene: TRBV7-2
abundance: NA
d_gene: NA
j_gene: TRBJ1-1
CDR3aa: CASSLGAGAIGTEAFF
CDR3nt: TGTGCCAGCAGCTTAGGGGCAGGGGCTATAGGCACTGAAGCTTTCTTT

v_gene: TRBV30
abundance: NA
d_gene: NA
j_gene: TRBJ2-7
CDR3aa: CAWSASYEQYF
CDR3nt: TGTGCCTGGAGCGCCAGCTACGAGCAGTACTTC

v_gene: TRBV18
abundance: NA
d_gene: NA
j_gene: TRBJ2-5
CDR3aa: CASSQAHSGGETQYF
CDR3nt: TGTGCCAGCTCTCAGGCCCACTCTGGGGGAGAGACCCAGTACTTC

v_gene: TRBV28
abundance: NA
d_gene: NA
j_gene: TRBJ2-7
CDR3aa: CASSRGGNRAYEQYF
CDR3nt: TGTGCCAGCAGTAGAGGAGGGAACAGAGCATACGAGCAGTACTTC

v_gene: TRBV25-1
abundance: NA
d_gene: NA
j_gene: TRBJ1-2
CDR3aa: CASRERGGDGYTF
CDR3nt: TGTGCCAGCAGAGAGAGGGGGGGCGATGGCTACACCTTC

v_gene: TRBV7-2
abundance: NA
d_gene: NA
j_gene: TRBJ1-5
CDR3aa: CASSLAGGNNQPQHF
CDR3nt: TGTGCCAGCAGCTTAGCGGGAGGGAACAATCAGCCCCAGCATTTT

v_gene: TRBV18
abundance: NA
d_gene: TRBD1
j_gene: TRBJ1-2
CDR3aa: CASSSWTGPGGGYTF
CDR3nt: TGTGCCAGCTCATCCTGGACAGGGCCGGGGGGTGGCTACACCTTC

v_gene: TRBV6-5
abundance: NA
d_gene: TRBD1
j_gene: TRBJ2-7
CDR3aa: CASSYRRQGGGYEQYF
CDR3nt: TGTGCCAGCAGTTACCGGAGACAGGGGGGAGGCTACGAGCAGTACTTC

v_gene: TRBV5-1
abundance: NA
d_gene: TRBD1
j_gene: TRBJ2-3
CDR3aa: CASTLGQGRADTQYF
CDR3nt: TGCGCCAGCACCTTGGGACAGGGGAGGGCAGATACGCAGTATTTT

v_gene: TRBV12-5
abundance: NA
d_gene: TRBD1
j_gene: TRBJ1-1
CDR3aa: CASGLDRQGRAEAFF
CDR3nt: TGTGCTAGTGGTTTGGACCGACAGGGGAGGGCTGAAGCTTTCTTT

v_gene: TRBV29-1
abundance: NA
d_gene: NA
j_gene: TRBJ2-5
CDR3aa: CSVEEGSGGGRETQYF
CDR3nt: TGCAGCGTTGAAGAGGGTAGTGGAGGGGGGAGAGAGACCCAGTACTTC

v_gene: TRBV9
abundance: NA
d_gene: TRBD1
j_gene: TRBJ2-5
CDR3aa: CASSVRGQGGRETQYF
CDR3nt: TGTGCCAGCAGCGTACGGGGACAGGGAGGGAGGGAGACCCAGTACTTC

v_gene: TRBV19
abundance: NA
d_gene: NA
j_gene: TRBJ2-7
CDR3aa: CASSIGGLPYEQYF
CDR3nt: TGTGCCAGTAGTATTGGGGGGCTCCCATACGAGCAGTACTTC

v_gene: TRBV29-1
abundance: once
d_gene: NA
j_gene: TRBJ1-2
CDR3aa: CSVEARGWGGYTF
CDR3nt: TGCAGCGTTGAAGCGAGGGGATGGGGTGGCTACACCTTC

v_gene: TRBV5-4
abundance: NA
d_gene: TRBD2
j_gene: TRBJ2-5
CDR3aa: CASKGLAEETQYF
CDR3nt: TGTGCCAGCAAGGGACTAGCGGAAGAGACCCAGTACTTC

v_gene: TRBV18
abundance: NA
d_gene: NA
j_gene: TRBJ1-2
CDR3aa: CASSPQDEAYGYTF
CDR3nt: TGTGCCAGCTCACCACAAGACGAAGCCTATGGCTACACCTTC

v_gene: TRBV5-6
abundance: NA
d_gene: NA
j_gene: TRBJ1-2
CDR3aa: CASSLLGASYGYTF
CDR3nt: TGTGCCAGCAGCTTGTTGGGGGCTAGCTATGGCTACACCTTC

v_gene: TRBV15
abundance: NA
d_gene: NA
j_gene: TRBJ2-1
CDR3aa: CATSKAGPGTTRGNEQFF
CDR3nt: TGTGCCACCAGCAAGGCGGGTCCGGGGACCACCCGGGGCAATGAGCAGTTCTTC

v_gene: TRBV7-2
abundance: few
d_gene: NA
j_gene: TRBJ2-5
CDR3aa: CASRVGETQYF
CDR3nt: TGTGCCAGCAGGGTCGGAGAGACCCAGTACTTC

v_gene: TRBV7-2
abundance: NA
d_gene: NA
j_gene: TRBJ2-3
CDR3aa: CASSPLPGDTQYF
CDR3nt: TGTGCCAGCAGCCCACTTCCGGGGGATACGCAGTATTTT

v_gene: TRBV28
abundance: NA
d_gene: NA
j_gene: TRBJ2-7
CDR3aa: CASTTDSSTYEQYF
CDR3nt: TGTGCCAGCACTACGGACAGTTCCACTTACGAGCAGTACTTC

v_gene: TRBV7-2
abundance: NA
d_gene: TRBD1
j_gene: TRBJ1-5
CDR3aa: CASSAGTVYSNQPQHF
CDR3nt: TGTGCCAGCAGCGCTGGGACAGTCTATAGCAATCAGCCCCAGCATTTT

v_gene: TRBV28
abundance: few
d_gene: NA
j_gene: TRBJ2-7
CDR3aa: CASSSRPRVEQYF
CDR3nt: TGTGCCAGCAGTTCACGGCCCCGCGTGGAGCAGTACTTC

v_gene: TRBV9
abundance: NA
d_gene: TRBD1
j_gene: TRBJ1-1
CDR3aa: CASSARRQGNTEAFF
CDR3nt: TGTGCCAGCAGCGCTAGGAGACAGGGGAACACTGAAGCTTTCTTT

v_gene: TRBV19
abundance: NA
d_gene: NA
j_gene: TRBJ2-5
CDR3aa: CASGGFQETQYF
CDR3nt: TGTGCCAGTGGGGGTTTCCAAGAGACCCAGTACTTC

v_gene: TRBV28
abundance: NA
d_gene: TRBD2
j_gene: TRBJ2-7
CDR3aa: CASTSGLAVSSYEQYF
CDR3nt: TGTGCCAGCACCTCGGGACTAGCGGTATCCTCGTACGAGCAGTACTTC

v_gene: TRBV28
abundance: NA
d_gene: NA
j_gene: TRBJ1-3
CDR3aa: CASSLSRASGNTIYF
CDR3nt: TGTGCCAGCAGCCTCAGCAGGGCCTCTGGAAACACCATATATTTT

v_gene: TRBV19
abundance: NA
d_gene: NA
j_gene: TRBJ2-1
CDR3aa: CASSMQGGSYNEQFF
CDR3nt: TGTGCCAGTAGTATGCAAGGGGGCTCCTACAATGAGCAGTTCTTC

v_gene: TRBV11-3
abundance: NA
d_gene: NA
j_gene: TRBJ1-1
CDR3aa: CASSPGTYTEAFF
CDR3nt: TGTGCCAGCAGCCCCGGGACATACACTGAAGCTTTCTTT

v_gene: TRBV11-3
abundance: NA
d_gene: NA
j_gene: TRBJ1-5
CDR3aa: CASSSGASREQPQHF
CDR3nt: TGTGCCAGCAGCTCGGGTGCGTCCCGGGAGCAGCCCCAGCATTTT

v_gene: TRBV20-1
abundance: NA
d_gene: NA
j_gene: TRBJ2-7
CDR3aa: CSAREGEQYF
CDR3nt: TGCAGTGCTAGAGAAGGAGAGCAGTACTTC

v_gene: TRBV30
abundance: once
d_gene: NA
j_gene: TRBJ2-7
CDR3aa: CAWRGRGGPDEQYF
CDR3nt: TGTGCCTGGAGGGGCAGGGGGGGGCCCGACGAGCAGTACTTC